The clone carrying this T cell receptor (beta chain) has more than one count but fewer than ten. The target antigen is unknown. TCR beta rearrangements were amplified from peripheral blood genomic DNA. From germline, CDR1 is MNHEY and CDR2 SMNVEV (reference sequence). The CDR3 extends over 15 amino acids. V trimming: 5 bases; J trimming: 2 bases; junction bases outside the gene matches: 4. The record originates from a study of T cell repertoires in aging, cancer and after chemotherapy. A mixed TRB-A/B primer pool amplified rearranged TRB by multiplex touch-down PCR. MiXCR was run by TCRdb on the multiplex PCR reads, yielding one entry per CDR3 protein. Of about 10,000 distinct CDR3 sequences in the sample, approximately 40% were seen once. The study's findings and limits: Untreated cancer patients had significantly lower blood TCR diversity than age-matched healthy donors. Rebound thymic output was suggested by rising median generation probability during chemotherapy in each cancer cohort.

The clonotype originates from a human donor in good health. The sequenced sample was blood. The gene calls are TRBV27 and TRBJ2-3; 10 bases match TRBD1. The CDR3 protein is CASSKGTGATDTQYF. DNA of the CDR3: TGTGCCAGCAGTAAGGGGACAGGGGCCACAGATACGCAGTATTTT.